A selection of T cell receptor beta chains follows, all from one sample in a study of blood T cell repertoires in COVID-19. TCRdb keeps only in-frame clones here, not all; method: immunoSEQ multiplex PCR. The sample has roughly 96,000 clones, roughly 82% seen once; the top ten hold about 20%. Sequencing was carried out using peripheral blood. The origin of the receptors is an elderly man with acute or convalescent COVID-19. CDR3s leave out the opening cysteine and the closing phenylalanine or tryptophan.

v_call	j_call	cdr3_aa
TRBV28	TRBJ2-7	ASSVSNPYEQY
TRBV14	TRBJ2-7	ASSQVGSYEQY
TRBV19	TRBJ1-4	ASRKEGANEKLF
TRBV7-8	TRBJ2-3	ASSLRRGDTQY
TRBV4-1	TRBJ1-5	ASSQQGSNQPQH
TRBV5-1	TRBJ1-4	ASTSGTGASWEKLF
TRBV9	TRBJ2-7	ASSVGEDEGTGQY
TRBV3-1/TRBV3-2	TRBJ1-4	ASRHSTYLEKLF
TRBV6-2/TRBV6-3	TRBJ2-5	ASSELTSGRKETQY
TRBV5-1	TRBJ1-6	ASSLSGGRGNSPLH
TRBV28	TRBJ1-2	ASSFEGLGSRGYT
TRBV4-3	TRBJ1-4	ASSQAHQATNEKLF
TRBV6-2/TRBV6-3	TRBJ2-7	ASSPSGTVYEQY
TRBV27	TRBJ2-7	ASSSPDRRAYEQY
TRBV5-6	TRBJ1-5	ASSLLMRDDQPQH
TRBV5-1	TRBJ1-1	ASRAQAIMNTEAF
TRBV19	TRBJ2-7	ASTGTGYEQY
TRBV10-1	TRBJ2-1	ASSESRPGQGIDNEQF
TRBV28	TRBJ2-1	ASSSGGSNNEQF
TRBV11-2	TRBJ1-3	ASSLGPTGGFGNTIY
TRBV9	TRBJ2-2	ASSVTGTPRGNTGELF
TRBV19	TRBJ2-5	ASSRTSEETQY
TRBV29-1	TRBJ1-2	SVPSGPTNYGYT
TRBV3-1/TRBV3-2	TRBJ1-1	ASLGRGVGTEAF
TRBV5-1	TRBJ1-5	ASSLNQRTASNQPQH
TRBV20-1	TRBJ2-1	SASRQGPYNEQF
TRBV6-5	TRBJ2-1	ASSYPSGGRGNEQF
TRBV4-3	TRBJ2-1	ASSQDRSAPSNEQF
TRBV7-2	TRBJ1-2	ASSLGGAYGYT
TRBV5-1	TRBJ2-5	ASRAEGLTGTKY
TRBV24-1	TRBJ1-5	ATSPSAAQPQH
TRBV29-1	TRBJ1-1	SVRSGRTEAF
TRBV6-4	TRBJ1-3	ARVRVSDSGNTIY
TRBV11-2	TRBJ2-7	ASSLLVGTVFNEQY
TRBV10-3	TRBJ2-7	AISEGAREQY
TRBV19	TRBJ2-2	ASSIDSGRASGELF
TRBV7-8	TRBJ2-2	ASSQGLSNTGELF
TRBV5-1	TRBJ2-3	ASSLGAGITDTQY
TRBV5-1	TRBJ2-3	ASSSRDSGSGDTQY
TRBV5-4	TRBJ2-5	ASSPAGETQY
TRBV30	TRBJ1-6	AGRGQENSPLH
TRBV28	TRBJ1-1	ASSFPGRGNTEAF
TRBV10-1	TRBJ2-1	ASSDRTSGSGDEQF
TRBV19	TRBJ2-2	ASISGRSTGELF
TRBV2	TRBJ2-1	ASSARILYNEQF